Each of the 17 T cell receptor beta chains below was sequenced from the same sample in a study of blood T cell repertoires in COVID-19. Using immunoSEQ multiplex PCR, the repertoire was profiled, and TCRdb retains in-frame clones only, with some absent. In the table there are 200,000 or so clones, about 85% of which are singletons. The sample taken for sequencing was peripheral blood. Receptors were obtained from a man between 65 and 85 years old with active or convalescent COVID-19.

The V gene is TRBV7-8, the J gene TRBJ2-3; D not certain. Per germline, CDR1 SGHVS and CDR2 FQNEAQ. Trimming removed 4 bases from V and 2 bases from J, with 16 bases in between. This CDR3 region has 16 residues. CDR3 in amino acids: CASSWLVQSLTDTQYF. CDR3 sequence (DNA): TGTGCCAGCAGCTGGCTCGTACAGTCACTCACAGATACGCAGTATTTT. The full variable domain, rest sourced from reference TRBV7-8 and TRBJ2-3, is GAGVSQSPRYKVAKRGQDVALRCDPISGHVSLFWYQQALGQGPEFLTYFQNEAQLDKSGLPSDRFFAERPEGSVSTLKIQRTQQEDSAVYLCASSWLVQSLTDTQYFGPGTRLTVL.

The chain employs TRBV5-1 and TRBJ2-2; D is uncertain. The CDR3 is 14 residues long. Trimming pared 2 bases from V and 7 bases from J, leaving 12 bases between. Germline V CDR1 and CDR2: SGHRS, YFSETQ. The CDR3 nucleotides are TGCGCCAGCAGCTTACAGACCCTGGGCGGGGAGCTGTTTTTT. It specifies CASSLQTLGGELFF.

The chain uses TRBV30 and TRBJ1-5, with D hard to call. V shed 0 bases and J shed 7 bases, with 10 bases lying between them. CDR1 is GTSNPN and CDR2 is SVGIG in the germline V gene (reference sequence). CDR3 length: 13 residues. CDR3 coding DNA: TGTGCCTGGAGTGTACTCCCCGGGCAGCCCCAGCATTTT. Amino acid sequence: CAWSVLPGQPQHF.

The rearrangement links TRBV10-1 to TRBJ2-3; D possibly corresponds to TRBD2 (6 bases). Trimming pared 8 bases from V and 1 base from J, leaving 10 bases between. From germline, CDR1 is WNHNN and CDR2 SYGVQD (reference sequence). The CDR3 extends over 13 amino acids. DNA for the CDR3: TGCGCCAGCGGACCTAGCGGCACAGATACGCAGTATTTT. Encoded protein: CASGPSGTDTQYF.

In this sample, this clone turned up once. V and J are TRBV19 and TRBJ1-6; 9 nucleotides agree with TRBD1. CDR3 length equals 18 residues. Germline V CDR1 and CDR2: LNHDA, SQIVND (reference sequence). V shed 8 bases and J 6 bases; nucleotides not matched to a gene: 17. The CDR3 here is CASDSRRGQGITNSPLHF. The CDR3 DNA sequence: TGTGCCAGTGATAGTAGGAGGGGACAGGGCATCACTAATTCACCCCTCCACTTT.

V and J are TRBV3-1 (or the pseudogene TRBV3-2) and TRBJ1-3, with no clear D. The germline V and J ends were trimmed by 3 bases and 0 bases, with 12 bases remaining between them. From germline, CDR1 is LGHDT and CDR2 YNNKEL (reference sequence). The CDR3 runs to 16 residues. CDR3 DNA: TGTGCCAGCAGCCAGCAAGACACAACCTCTGGAAACACCATATATTTT. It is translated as CASSQQDTTSGNTIYF.

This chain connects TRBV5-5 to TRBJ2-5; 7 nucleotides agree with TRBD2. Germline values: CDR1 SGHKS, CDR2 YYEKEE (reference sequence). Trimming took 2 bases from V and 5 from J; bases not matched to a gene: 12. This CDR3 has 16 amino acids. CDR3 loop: CASSFFPSGKMETQYF. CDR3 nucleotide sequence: TGTGCCAGCAGCTTCTTCCCTAGCGGTAAAATGGAGACCCAGTACTTC. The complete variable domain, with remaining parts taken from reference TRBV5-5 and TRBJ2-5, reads DAGVTQSPTHLIKTRGQQVTLRCSPISGHKSVSWYQQVLGQGPQFIFQYYEKEERGRGNFPDRFSARQFPNYSSELNVNALLLGDSALYLCASSFFPSGKMETQYFGPGTRLLVL.

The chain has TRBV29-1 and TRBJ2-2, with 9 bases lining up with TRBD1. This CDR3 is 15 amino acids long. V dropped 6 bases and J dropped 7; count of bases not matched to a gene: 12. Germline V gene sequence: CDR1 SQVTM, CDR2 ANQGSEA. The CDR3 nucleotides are TGCAGCGTGAAAACCCGGGACAGGGCGGACGGGGAGCTGTTTTTT. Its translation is CSVKTRDRADGELFF.

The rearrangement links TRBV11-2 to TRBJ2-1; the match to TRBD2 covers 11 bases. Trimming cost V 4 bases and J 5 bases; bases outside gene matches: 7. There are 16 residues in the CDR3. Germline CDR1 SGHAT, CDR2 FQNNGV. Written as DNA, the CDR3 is TGTGCCAGCAGCTCACAACTAGCGGGGGCCGACAATGAGCAGTTCTTC. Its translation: CASSSQLAGADNEQFF.

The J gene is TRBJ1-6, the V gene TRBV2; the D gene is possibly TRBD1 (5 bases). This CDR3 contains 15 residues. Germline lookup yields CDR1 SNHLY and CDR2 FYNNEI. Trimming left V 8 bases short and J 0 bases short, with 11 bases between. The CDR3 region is CASARVSSYNSPLHF. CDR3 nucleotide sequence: TGTGCCAGCGCCAGGGTTAGCTCCTATAATTCACCCCTCCACTTT.

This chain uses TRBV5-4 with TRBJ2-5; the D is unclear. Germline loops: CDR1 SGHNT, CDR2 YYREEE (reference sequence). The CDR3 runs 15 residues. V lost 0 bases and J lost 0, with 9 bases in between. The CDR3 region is CASSLGAGYQETQYF. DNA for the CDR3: TGTGCCAGCAGCTTGGGAGCTGGTTACCAAGAGACCCAGTACTTC. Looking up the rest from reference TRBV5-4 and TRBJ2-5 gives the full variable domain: ETGVTQSPTHLIKTRGQQVTLRCSSQSGHNTVSWYQQALGQGPQFIFQYYREEENGRGNFPPRFSGLQFPNYSSELNVNALELDDSALYLCASSLGAGYQETQYFGPGTRLLVL.

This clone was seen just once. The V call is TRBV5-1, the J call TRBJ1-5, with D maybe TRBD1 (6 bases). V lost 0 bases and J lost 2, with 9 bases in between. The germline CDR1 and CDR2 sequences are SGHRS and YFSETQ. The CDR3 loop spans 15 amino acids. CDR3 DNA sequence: TGCGCCAGCAGCTTGGGGGACACCGGCAATCAGCCCCAGCATTTT. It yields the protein CASSLGDTGNQPQHF. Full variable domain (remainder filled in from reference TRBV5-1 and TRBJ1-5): KAGVTQTPRYLIKTRGQQVTLSCSPISGHRSVSWYQQTPGQGLQFLFEYFSETQRNKGNFPGRFSGRQFSNSRSEMNVSTLELGDSALYLCASSLGDTGNQPQHFGDGTRLSIL.

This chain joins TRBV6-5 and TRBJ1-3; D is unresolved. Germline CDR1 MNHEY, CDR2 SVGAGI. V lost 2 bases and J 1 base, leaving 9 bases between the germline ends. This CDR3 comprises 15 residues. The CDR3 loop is CASSYGRRSGNTIYF. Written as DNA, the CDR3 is TGTGCCAGCAGTTACGGCAGGAGGTCTGGAAACACCATATATTTT.

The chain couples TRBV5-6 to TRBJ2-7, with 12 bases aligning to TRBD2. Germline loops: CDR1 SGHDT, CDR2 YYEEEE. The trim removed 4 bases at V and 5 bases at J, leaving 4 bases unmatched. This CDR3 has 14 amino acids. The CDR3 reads CASSTTSGSHEQYF. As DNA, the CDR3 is TGTGCCAGCAGCACGACTAGCGGGAGCCACGAGCAGTACTTC.

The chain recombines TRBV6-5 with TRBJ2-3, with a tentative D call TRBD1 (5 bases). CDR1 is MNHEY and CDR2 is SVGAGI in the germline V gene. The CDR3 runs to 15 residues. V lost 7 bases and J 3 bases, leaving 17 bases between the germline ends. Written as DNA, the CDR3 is TGTGCCAGCACCAAGCCTGGGCAGGGAACAGATACGCAGTATTTT. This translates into CASTKPGQGTDTQYF.

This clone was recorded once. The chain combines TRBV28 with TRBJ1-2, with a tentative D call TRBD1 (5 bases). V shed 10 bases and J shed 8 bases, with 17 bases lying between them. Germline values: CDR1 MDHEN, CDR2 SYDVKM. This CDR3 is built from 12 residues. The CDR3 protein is CATETVMAGYTF. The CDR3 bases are TGTGCCACAGAGACAGTTATGGCAGGCTACACCTTC.

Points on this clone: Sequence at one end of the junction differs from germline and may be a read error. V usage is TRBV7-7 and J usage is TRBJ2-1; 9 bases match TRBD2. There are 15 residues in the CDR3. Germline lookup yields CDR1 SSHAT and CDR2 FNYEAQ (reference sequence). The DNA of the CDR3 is TGTGCTAGCAGCCTGACTAGCGGCCAAAACAATGAGCAGTTCTTC. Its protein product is CASSLTSGQNNEQFF. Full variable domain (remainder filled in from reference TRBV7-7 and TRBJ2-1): GAGVSQSPRYKVTKRGQDVTLRCDPISSHATLYWYQQALGQGPEFLTYFNYEAQPDKSGLPSDRFSAERPEGSISTLTIQRTEQRDSAMYRCASSLTSGQNNEQFFGPGTRLTVL.